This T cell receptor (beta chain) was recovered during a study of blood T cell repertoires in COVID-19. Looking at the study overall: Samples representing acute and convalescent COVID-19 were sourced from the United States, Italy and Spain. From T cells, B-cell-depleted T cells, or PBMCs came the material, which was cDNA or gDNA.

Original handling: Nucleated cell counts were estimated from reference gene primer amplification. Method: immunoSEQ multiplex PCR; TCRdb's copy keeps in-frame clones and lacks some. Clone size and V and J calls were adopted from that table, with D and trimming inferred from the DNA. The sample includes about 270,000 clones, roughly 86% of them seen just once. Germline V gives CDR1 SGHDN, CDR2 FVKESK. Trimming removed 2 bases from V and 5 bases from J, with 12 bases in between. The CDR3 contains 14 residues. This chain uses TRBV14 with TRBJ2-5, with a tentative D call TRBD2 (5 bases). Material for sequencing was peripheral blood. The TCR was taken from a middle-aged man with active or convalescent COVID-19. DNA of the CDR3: TGTGCCAGCAGCCAATTCGAGGGTTGGGAGACCCAGTACTTC. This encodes CASSQFEGWETQYF.